This T cell receptor beta chain was sequenced in a study of T cell repertoires in cytomegalovirus infection. At the level of the study: It can be stated that public TCR beta signatures indicated CMV infection as well as a matching HLA type.

TCRdb ran MiXCR on the reads and lists one entry per CDR3 protein. This table holds about 150,000 distinct CDR3 sequences, 20% to 25% found once. Study-level results: People with CMV and the relevant HLA were identified by cumulative public TCR beta family frequency.

This clonotype was seen more than once but under ten times. The antigen remains undetermined. This CDR3 is 16 amino acids long. Looked up from germline, CDR1 is MGHRA and CDR2 is YSYEKL. The V gene lost 0 bases and the J gene lost 4 bases, with 15 bases spanning the gap. The sample was PBMCs. The chain is built from TRBV4-1 and TRBJ1-2, with D hard to call. This receptor was identified in a human donor in good health (CMV status not recorded). Some clones in this sample may be carry-over from other donors' samples. The CDR3 region is CASSQEGSEHGYGYTF. CDR3 DNA: TGCGCCAGCAGCCAAGAAGGGTCGGAACACGGCTATGGCTACACCTTC.